This TCR beta chain is from a study of blood T cells in healthy people across ages (dated by TCRdb to between 2014 and 2017). Regarding the study in general: In model experiments, roughly one uniquely barcoded TCR beta cDNA molecule per two T cells was captured by template switching. Age-related changes in TCR beta repertoire diversity were measured in the study by deep sequencing normalized with unique cDNA molecular identifiers. The donors were divided into four age groups: young (average around 15 years), middle-aged (about 39), aged (about 60) and long-lived (about 79). To avoid experimental bias, donors of different ages were randomly spread across the sequencing lanes. For two donors (one aged 18 to 30 and one aged 80 or older), the study analyzed two additional independent replicas of 1 million unique cDNA reads from the same blood draw. The paper as a whole reports these results and caveats: Compared with the aged group, the long-lived group had more naive CD4+ T cells, fewer expanded clones and increased TCR diversity, suggesting age selection. Observed TCR beta diversity per million T cells fell roughly linearly with age, and a significant reduction was already apparent by age approximately 41. Total diversity estimates from one million sequenced T cells were considered lower bounds and underestimates. Since profiling was done on bulk unsorted PBMCs, naive and antigen-experienced compartments could not be conclusively compared. Because the CMV infection status of the donors was unknown, age-related changes in expanded clonotypes may potentially have been confounded. There was a strong correlation between observed TCR beta diversity and the percentage of naive T cells measured by flow cytometry.

In the case of this clonotype: The target of this receptor is not known. The sample holds no much larger clone one base away, and base qualities are not on file.

The library was produced with 5' RACE. The listed sequencing device is Illumina HiSeq 2500. The second PCR ran for about 7 to 11 cycles and used a J-beta primer mix along with a sample-barcoded 5' primer. Each TCR beta cDNA molecule received a unique molecular identifier from a template-switch 5' adaptor carrying 12 random nucleotides. At least 2.5 million CDR3-containing paired-end reads were obtained from each sample. The Mint cDNA synthesis kit, primed by a TRBC-specific oligonucleotide, was used to synthesize first-strand cDNA from all RNA. Following uracil-DNA glycosylase treatment, all cDNA underwent a first 18-cycle PCR with the universal primers M1SS and BC2_uni_R. In the original analysis: For normalization, 1 million high-quality reads, each with a distinct molecular identifier, were randomly selected from each sample. Reads with shared molecular identifiers were discarded instead of being binned into consensus sequences. MiTCR, set to a Q25 quality threshold and the strictest error-elimination algorithm, was used for CDR3 identification, clonotype clustering and error correction. A nonparametric unseen species model with Euler transformation was used to estimate a lower bound on total TCR beta diversity. Using fastp at Q25 and MiXCR, TCRdb reprocessed the public reads and kept productive beta chains. Rows with a matching CDR3 protein are joined into one entry that keeps the most common DNA and genes. V and J calls and clone size were set by TCRdb, not the authors. Within this sample are hundreds of thousands of distinct CDR3 sequences, with around 46% of them counted one time only. Jointly, the top ten make up 13% of the sample.

CDR1 is given as DFQATT and CDR2 as SNEGSKA, both from the germline V gene (reference sequence). Taken from cysteine to phenylalanine, the CDR3 has 18 residues. Only CDR3 DNA is held: 54 bases, read in frame from base 1. V trim: 3 bases; J trim: 1 base; unmatched bases: 13. Donors were 40 or so systemically healthy Caucasian individuals from Russia aged roughly 6 to 100 years. Each donor gave around 9.9 milliliters of peripheral blood, collected into EDTA-treated Vacutainer tubes. Ficoll-Paque density-gradient centrifugation was used to isolate PBMCs, with at least 6.5 million per sample. Trizol reagent was used to extract total RNA from the PBMCs, yielding at least 5.5 micrograms per sample. For every donor, an aliquot of PBMCs went through flow cytometry to measure the percentages of naive CD45RAhigh/CD27high T cells.

The sample taken for sequencing was blood. This TCR was recovered from a man aged 25 to 45 in good health. The V gene is TRBV20-1 and the J gene is TRBJ2-7, with TRBD2 matching 12 junction bases. The CDR3 protein: CSASSIPSLAGGSYEQYF. Read as DNA, the sequence is TGCAGTGCTAGTTCGATCCCGTCACTAGCGGGGGGATCCTACGAGCAGTACTTC.